Here is one T cell receptor (beta chain) with its context. Its antigen is not known. Some clones are missing from TCRdb's copy, which holds only in-frame ones; the method was immunoSEQ multiplex PCR. The sample records tens of thousands of clones, 90% being singletons. These data come from a study of T cell responses to AZD1222 COVID-19 vaccine. Study conclusions and caveats: Clonal diversity may have been underestimated in mostly white British donors.

The J segment lost 1 base and the V segment lost 4 bases, leaving 17 bases of the junction unmatched. The germline V gene encodes CDR1 LGHDT and CDR2 YNNKEL (reference sequence). The CDR3 covers 20 residues. The sample consisted of peripheral blood, taken on day 0 of AZD1222 vaccination. This TCR came from an adult in good health. V gene TRBV3-1 (or the pseudogene TRBV3-2) combines with J gene TRBJ2-3; 10 bases fit TRBD2. In DNA, the CDR3 is TGTGCCAGCAGCCCCTACCTAGCAAGCGGGGGGGTTGTGCGCACAGATACGCAGTATTTT. Amino acid sequence: CASSPYLASGGVVRTDTQYF.